This T cell receptor beta chain was profiled in a study of T cell repertoires in cytomegalovirus infection. Background on the study: Indications of both CMV infection and matching HLA type were provided by public TCR beta signatures.

This clonotype was counted a few times. The antigen remains unidentified. A single record per CDR3 protein comes from TCRdb applying MiXCR to the reads. The profile shows about 55,000 distinct CDR3 sequences, 15% to 25% of them singletons. Here the sequenced sample was CD8+ T cells from cultured PBMCs, taken from culture after CMV antigen stimulation. This sequence was found in a human donor in good health (CMV status not recorded). Some clones in this sample may be carry-over from other donors' samples.

The CDR3 region is CASSQVQSAGNTIYF. CDR3 coding DNA: TGCGCCAGCAGCCAAGTCCAAAGCGCTGGAAACACCATATATTTT. The chain carries TRBV4-1 and TRBJ1-3; D uncertain. V lost 1 base, J lost 2 bases, and 9 bases lay in between. Germline CDR1 and CDR2: MGHRA and YSYEKL. The length of the CDR3 is 15 residues.